Shown below are 25 T cell receptor beta chains from a single sample sequenced in a study of CD8 T cells in ankylosing spondylitis. MiXCR, applied by TCRdb to the 5' RACE reads, yields one record per CDR3 protein. The sample includes fewer than 35,000 distinct CDR3 sequences, about 14% of them seen just once. Sequenced sample: blood. The source is a male donor with ankylosing spondylitis or in good health (not recorded which).

This chain joins TRBV20-1 and TRBJ2-2, with TRBD1 matching 7 bases. This CDR3 has 16 amino acids. J was trimmed by 1 base and V by 0 bases; bases with no gene match: 5. CDR1 and CDR2 (germline): DFQATT, SNEGSKA (reference sequence). The CDR3 DNA follows: TGCAGTGCTAGAGATCGCCGGGACAGGAACACCGGGGAGCTGTTTTTT. This codes for CSARDRRDRNTGELFF.

The V and J genes are TRBV3-1 and TRBJ2-1, with D perhaps being TRBD1 or TRBD2 (6 bases each). Germline loops: CDR1 LGHDT, CDR2 YNNKEL (reference sequence). Trimming took off 3 bases at V and 6 bases at J, with 21 bases between the two ends. This CDR3 is 17 amino acids long. CDR3 DNA: TGTGCCAGCAGCCACGAACAGGGAGAGGGGGGTAGCAATGAGCAGTTCTTC. Its translation is CASSHEQGEGGSNEQFF.

This chain connects TRBV12-3 or TRBV12-4 to TRBJ2-2; no reliable D call. The CDR3 runs to 10 residues. Trimming took 7 bases from V and 7 from J, leaving 4 bases between them. The CDR3 coding sequence is TGTGCCAGCAAAGGCGGGGAGCTGTTTTTT. Translated, it gives CASKGGELFF.

The V call is TRBV24-1, the J call TRBJ2-2, with D perhaps TRBD1 (5 bases). V was trimmed by 0 bases and J by 4 bases, leaving 5 bases between them. This CDR3 is 14 amino acids long. CDR1 is KGHDR, CDR2 SFDVKD, per germline. This chain's CDR3 is CATSDLQGTGELFF. The CDR3 DNA reads as TGTGCCACCAGTGATTTGCAGGGCACCGGGGAGCTGTTTTTT.

V gene TRBV7-2 combines with J gene TRBJ2-1, with D perhaps matching TRBD1 (5 bases). Trimming pared 0 bases from V and 2 bases from J, leaving 11 bases between. Germline V gene data show CDR1 as SGHTA and CDR2 as FQGNSA. This CDR3 has 16 amino acids. CDR3 in amino acids: CASSLAGQGPYNEQFF. In nucleotides, the CDR3 is TGTGCCAGCAGCTTAGCGGGTCAGGGCCCCTACAATGAGCAGTTCTTC.

This clonotype has only a few counts. The rearrangement joins TRBV28 to TRBJ1-4; tentative D call: TRBD1 (5 bases). The V end was cut by 6 bases, the J end by 0 bases, with 17 bases between. The germline gives CDR1 MDHEN, CDR2 SYDVKM. CDR3 length: 17 residues. The CDR3 DNA is TGTGCCAGCAGCCTAGGGTGGGGGACTGCAACTAATGAAAAACTGTTTTTT. This translates into CASSLGWGTATNEKLFF.

The chain joins TRBV5-5 to TRBJ2-1; 14 bases line up with TRBD2. The J segment lost 7 bases and the V segment lost 1 base, leaving 1 base of the junction unmatched. CDR1 is SGHKS and CDR2 is YYEKEE in the germline V gene (reference sequence). CDR3 size: 15 residues. As DNA, the CDR3 is TGTGCCAGCAGCTTGCGGACTAGCGGGGGGAATGAGCAGTTCTTC. Protein product: CASSLRTSGGNEQFF.

This rearrangement joins TRBV6-2 or TRBV6-3 to TRBJ1-4; D not certain. Between the trimmed V and J ends, which lost 2 bases and 0 bases, there was a span of 19 bases. The CDR3 covers 19 residues. CDR1 and CDR2 from the germline V gene are MNHEY and SVGEGT. DNA of the CDR3: TGTGCCAGCAGTTACGACACGGGCGAATCTTTCACAACTAATGAAAAACTGTTTTTT. It yields the protein CASSYDTGESFTTNEKLFF.

This clonotype occurred a few times. The chain uses TRBV5-1 and TRBJ2-4, with D possibly matching TRBD2 (5 bases). This CDR3 is 13 amino acids long. V dropped 0 bases and J dropped 9 bases, with 10 bases sitting between them. The germline V gene encodes CDR1 SGHRS and CDR2 YFSETQ. The CDR3 is CASSLGDGGIQYF. CDR3 bases: TGCGCCAGCAGCTTGGGGGATGGAGGCATTCAGTACTTC.

The chain is built from TRBV10-3 and TRBJ2-5; D is undetermined. The CDR3 covers 15 residues. Deletions cut 10 bases from V and 3 bases from J, with 21 bases between. Germline assignment: CDR1 ENHRY and CDR2 SYGVKD. CDR3 nucleotide sequence: TGTGCCACCAAGAATGGATGGGTTGCTAAAGAGACCCAGTACTTC. This translates into CATKNGWVAKETQYF.

The chain recombines TRBV3-1 with TRBJ2-1; D gene unclear. The CDR3 spans 14 residues. Trimming pared 3 bases from V and 3 bases from J, leaving 9 bases between. CDR1 and CDR2 from the germline V gene are LGHDT and YNNKEL (reference sequence). CDR3 bases: TGTGCCAGCAGCCAGAACCCTGACTACAATGAGCAGTTCTTC. Encoded protein: CASSQNPDYNEQFF.

This clonotype was found a few times. The chain combines TRBV5-1 with TRBJ2-1; no clear D. V was cut by 4 bases and J by 1 base, with 9 bases left in between. Germline V gene lookup returns CDR1 SGHRS and CDR2 YFSETQ. The CDR3 spans 14 residues. CDR3 bases: TGCGCCAGCAGCGCGAGACCTTCCTACAATGAGCAGTTCTTC. Protein sequence: CASSARPSYNEQFF.

This clonotype has just a few counts. The V and J genes are TRBV9 and TRBJ1-1, with 8 bases that match TRBD1. The CDR3 sequence is 16 residues long. CDR1 SGDLS and CDR2 YYNGEE come from the germline V gene. V lost 2 bases, J lost 5 bases, and 11 bases stayed unmatched. CDR3 in amino acids: CASSVFAGGASTEAFF. Written as DNA, the CDR3 is TGTGCCAGCAGCGTGTTTGCAGGGGGCGCTTCGACTGAAGCTTTCTTT.

J is TRBJ1-4 and V is TRBV20-1; D gene uncertain. In germline, CDR1 is DFQATT, CDR2 SNEGSKA (reference sequence). There are 13 residues in the CDR3. Trimming removed 1 base at V and 7 bases at J, with 10 bases between. DNA for the CDR3: TGCAGTGCTAGAGGCGGAGTCGGTGAAAAACTGTTTTTT. This encodes CSARGGVGEKLFF.

Only a few counts were recorded for this clonotype. The V gene is TRBV28, the J gene TRBJ2-3; no clear D gene. Germline CDR1 is MDHEN and CDR2 is SYDVKM. The ends were cut back, 5 bases at V and 0 bases at J, with 15 bases in the middle. The CDR3 consists of 16 residues. The CDR3 region is CASSPPIRRSTDTQYF. Here the CDR3 DNA reads TGTGCCAGCAGTCCCCCAATCCGGCGGAGCACAGATACGCAGTATTTT.

The rearrangement uses TRBV20-1 and TRBJ2-7; D perhaps matches TRBD1 (5 bases). The CDR3 covers 14 residues. The germline CDR1 and CDR2 sequences are DFQATT and SNEGSKA (reference sequence). Trimming pared 1 base from V and 1 base from J, leaving 11 bases between. CDR3 in amino acids: CSARGRADSYEQYF. As DNA, the CDR3 is TGCAGTGCTAGAGGCAGGGCCGATTCCTACGAGCAGTACTTC.

The rearrangement uses TRBV29-1 and TRBJ2-1, with 10 bases matching TRBD2. CDR3 length: 14 amino acids. The V segment lost 1 base and the J segment 6 bases; nucleotides outside the gene matches: 3. Germline V gene lookup returns CDR1 SQVTM and CDR2 ANQGSEA. The CDR3: CSVEGPSGGNEQFF. The DNA of the CDR3 is TGCAGCGTTGAAGGCCCTAGCGGGGGCAATGAGCAGTTCTTC.

The chain uses TRBV27 and TRBJ2-4; D remains unclear. CDR3 length: 13 amino acids. Germline V lookup: CDR1 MNHEY, CDR2 SMNVEV (reference sequence). The ends were cut back, 5 bases at V and 0 bases at J, with 5 bases in the middle. CDR3 amino acids: CASSVLAKNIQYF. The CDR3 nucleotides are TGTGCCAGCAGTGTTCTAGCCAAAAACATTCAGTACTTC.

This clonotype appeared a few times. The chain links TRBV6-2 or TRBV6-3 to TRBJ1-5; 9 nucleotides match TRBD1. This CDR3 region has 14 residues. Trimming took 6 bases from V and 3 from J; bases not matched to a gene: 3. The germline V gene has CDR1 MNHEY and CDR2 SVGEGT. This CDR3 reads CASSRTGVNQPQHF. The CDR3 DNA reads as TGTGCCAGCAGCAGGACAGGGGTCAATCAGCCCCAGCATTTT.

This clonotype was recorded a few times. The J gene is TRBJ2-5, the V gene TRBV12-5; D not certain. Deletions cut 6 bases from V and 5 bases from J, with 10 bases between. Per germline, CDR1 LGHNT and CDR2 FRNRAP. The length of the CDR3 is 12 residues. The CDR3, as DNA: TGTGCTAGTGGGCTCAGGTCGGAGACCCAGTACTTC. Translation gives CASGLRSETQYF.

Many counts were recorded for this clonotype. J is TRBJ2-7 and V is TRBV20-1; TRBD1 might be the D (5 bases). V lost 0 bases, J lost 4 bases, and 13 bases lay in between. The CDR3 is made up of 14 amino acids. Germline lookup yields CDR1 DFQATT and CDR2 SNEGSKA (reference sequence). As DNA, the CDR3 is TGCAGTGCTAGAGATATCAGGACAACATACGAGCAGTACTTC. This sequence encodes CSARDIRTTYEQYF.

The chain combines TRBV15 with TRBJ2-3, with D possibly TRBD1 on 5 matching bases. Germline CDR1 LNHNV, CDR2 YYDKDF (reference sequence). Deletions cut 5 bases from V and 4 bases from J, with 7 bases between. This CDR3 spans 12 amino acids. CDR3 loop: CATSQGADTQYF. Here the CDR3 DNA reads TGTGCCACCAGCCAAGGGGCAGATACGCAGTATTTT.

This clonotype was detected only once. V gene TRBV12-3 or TRBV12-4 combines with J gene TRBJ2-1, with no clear D. V gave up 5 bases and J gave up 8 bases, with 10 bases separating them. The CDR3 consists of 12 residues. The CDR3 here is CASSHYEHEQFF. Here the CDR3 DNA reads TGTGCCAGCAGTCACTATGAGCATGAGCAGTTCTTC.

This clonotype was counted only a few times. The genes are TRBV29-1 and TRBJ1-1; D ambiguous. Trimming left V 7 bases short and J 10 bases short, with 19 bases between. The CDR3 length is 12 residues. Looked up from germline, CDR1 is SQVTM and CDR2 is ANQGSEA. CDR3: CSAEGAGFGAFF. The CDR3 DNA sequence: TGCAGCGCCGAAGGTGCAGGTTTCGGAGCTTTCTTT.

This clonotype turned up a few times. This sequence joins TRBV6-6 and TRBJ1-5; tentative D call: TRBD1 (6 bases). Trimming took 0 bases from V and 0 from J, leaving 9 bases between them. CDR1 and CDR2 from the germline V gene are MNHNY and SVGAGI (reference sequence). This CDR3 contains 16 residues. CDR3 DNA sequence: TGTGCCAGCAGTTACTCAGGACAGTATAGCAATCAGCCCCAGCATTTT. Residues: CASSYSGQYSNQPQHF.